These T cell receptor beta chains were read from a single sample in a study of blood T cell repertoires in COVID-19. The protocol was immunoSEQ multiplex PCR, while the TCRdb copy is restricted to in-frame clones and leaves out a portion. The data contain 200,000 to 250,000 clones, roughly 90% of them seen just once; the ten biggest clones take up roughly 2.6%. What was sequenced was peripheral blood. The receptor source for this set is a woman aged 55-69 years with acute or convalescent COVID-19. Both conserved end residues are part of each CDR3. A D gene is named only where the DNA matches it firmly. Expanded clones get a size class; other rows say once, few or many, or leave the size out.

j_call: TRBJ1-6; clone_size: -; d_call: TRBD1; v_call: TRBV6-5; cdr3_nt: TGTGCCAGCAATCTAGGAGGACAGGGGTTTTCACCCCTCCACTTT; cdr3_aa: CASNLGGQGFSPLHF
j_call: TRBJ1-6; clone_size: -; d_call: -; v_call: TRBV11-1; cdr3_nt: TGTGCCAGCAGCTTCACGATCCGGGGTTCACCCCTCCACTTT; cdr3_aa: CASSFTIRGSPLHF
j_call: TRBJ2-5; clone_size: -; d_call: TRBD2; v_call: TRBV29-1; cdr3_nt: TGCAGCGTTGGGACTAGCGGAATTCAAGAGACCCAGTACTTC; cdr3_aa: CSVGTSGIQETQYF
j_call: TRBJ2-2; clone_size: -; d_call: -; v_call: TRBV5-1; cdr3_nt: TGCGCCAGCAGCTTGGGTGTCGACACCGTGAACACCGGGGAGCTGTTTTTT; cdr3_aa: CASSLGVDTVNTGELFF
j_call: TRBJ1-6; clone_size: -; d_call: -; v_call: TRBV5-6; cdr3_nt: TGTGCCAGCAGCTTGGATCCCGGGGTAATTAATTCACCCCTCCACTTT; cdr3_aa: CASSLDPGVINSPLHF
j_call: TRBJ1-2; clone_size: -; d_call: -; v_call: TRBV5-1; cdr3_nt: TGCGCCAGCAGCTTGGTACAGGGTTATGGCTACACCTTC; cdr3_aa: CASSLVQGYGYTF
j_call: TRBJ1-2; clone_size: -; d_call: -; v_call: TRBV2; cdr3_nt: TGTGCCAGCAGGTACCCGGGGTTCTCGGAGGGCTATGGCTACACCTTC; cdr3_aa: CASRYPGFSEGYGYTF
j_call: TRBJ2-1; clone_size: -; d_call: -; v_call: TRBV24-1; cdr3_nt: TGTGCCACCAGTGATGGCGGACTCAATGAGCAGTTCTTC; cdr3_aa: CATSDGGLNEQFF
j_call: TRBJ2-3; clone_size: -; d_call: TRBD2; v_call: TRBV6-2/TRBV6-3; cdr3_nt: TGTGCCAGCAGTTACTCAAAGCGGGAGACGCGAGATACGCAGTATTTT; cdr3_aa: CASSYSKRETRDTQYF
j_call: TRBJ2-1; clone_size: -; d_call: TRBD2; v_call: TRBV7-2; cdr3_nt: TGTGCCAGCAGCTGGCGGACTAGCGGACTTGGAGGGAATGAGCAGTTCTTC; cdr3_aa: CASSWRTSGLGGNEQFF
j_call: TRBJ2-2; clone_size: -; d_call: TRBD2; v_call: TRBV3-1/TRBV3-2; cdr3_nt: TGTGCCAGCAGCCAAGTAGAAAGCGAACTAGCGGGAGACATCGGGGAGCTGTTTTTT; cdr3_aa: CASSQVESELAGDIGELFF
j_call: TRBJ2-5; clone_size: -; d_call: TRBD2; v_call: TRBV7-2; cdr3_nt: TGTGCCAGCAGCCCCGGACTAGCAGGGGAGACCCAGTACTTC; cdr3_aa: CASSPGLAGETQYF
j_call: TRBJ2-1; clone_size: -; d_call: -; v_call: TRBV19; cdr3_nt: TGTGCCAGTAGTGCTTCGAGCTCCTACAATGAGCAGTTCTTC; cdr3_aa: CASSASSSYNEQFF
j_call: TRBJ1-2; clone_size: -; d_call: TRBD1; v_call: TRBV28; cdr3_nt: TGTGCCAGCGGTGATGACAGGGGGCGGAAAGGCTACACCTTC; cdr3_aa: CASGDDRGRKGYTF
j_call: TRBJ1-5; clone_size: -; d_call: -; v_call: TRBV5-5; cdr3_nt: TGTGCCAGCAGCCCCTCGGGGTTCGGAAATCAGCCCCAGCATTTT; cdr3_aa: CASSPSGFGNQPQHF
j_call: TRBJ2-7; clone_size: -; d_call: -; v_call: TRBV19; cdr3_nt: TGTGCCAGTAGTGTCCAAACAGGGTATGAGCAGTACTTC; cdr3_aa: CASSVQTGYEQYF
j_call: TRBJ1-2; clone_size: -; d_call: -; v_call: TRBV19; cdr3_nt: TGTGCCAGTAGTATTGGAGGTAGTAACTATGGCTACACCTTC; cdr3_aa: CASSIGGSNYGYTF
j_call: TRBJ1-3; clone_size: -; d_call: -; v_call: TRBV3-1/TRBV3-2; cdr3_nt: TGTGCCAGCAGCCACAGGGGCGACCCTGGAAACACCATATATTTT; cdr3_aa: CASSHRGDPGNTIYF
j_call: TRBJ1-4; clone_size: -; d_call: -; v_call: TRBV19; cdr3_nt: TGTGCCAGTAGTCCCTCCCGAAAACTGTTTTTT; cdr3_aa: CASSPSRKLFF
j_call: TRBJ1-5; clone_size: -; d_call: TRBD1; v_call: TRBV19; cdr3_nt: TGTGCCAGTAGTATTCTGGACAGGGGGCTAGTGAGCAATCAGCCCCAGCATTTT; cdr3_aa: CASSILDRGLVSNQPQHF
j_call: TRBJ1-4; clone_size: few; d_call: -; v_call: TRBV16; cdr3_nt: TGTGCCAGCAGCCCCACTCCCGGTCTTGAAAAACTGTTTTTT; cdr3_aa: CASSPTPGLEKLFF
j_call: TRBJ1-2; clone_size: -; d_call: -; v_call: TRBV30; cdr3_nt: TGTGCCTGGACCCCTTCGGGGAACTATGGCTACACCTTC; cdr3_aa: CAWTPSGNYGYTF
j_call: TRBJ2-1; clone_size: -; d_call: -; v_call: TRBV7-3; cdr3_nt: TGTGCCAGCAGCCCTACTAGCAATGAGCAGTTCTTC; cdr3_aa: CASSPTSNEQFF
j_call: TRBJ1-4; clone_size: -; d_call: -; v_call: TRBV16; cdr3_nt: TGTGCCAGCAGCCAAGAAACAGGTTTCCTTAATGAAAAACTGTTTTTT; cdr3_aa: CASSQETGFLNEKLFF
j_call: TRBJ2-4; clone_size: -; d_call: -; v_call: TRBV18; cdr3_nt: TGTGCCAGCTCACCGGGAGGGGGGGACAAAAACATTCAGTACTTC; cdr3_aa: CASSPGGGDKNIQYF
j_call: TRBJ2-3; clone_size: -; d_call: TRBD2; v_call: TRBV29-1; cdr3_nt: TGCAGCGTTGAAGGTTCTAGCGGTCCTAGGGATACGCAGTATTTT; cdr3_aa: CSVEGSSGPRDTQYF
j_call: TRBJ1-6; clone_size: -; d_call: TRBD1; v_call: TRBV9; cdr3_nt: TGTGCCAGCAGCCTGGGACAGGGGGTTAATTCACCCCTCCACTTT; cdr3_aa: CASSLGQGVNSPLHF
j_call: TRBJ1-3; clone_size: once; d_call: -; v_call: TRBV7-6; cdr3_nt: TGTGCCAGCAGCTTAGAGGGATCAGGGTCTGGAAACACCATATATTTT; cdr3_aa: CASSLEGSGSGNTIYF
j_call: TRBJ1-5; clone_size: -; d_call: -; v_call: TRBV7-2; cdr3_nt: TGTGCCAGCAGCTTAGTGGCAGGCAACAATCAGCCCCAGCATTTT; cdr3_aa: CASSLVAGNNQPQHF
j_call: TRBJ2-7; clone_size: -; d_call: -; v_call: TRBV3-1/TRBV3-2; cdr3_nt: TGTGCCAGCAGCCACCTGAGAATGGCGGGGCTCTACGAGCAGTACTTC; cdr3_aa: CASSHLRMAGLYEQYF
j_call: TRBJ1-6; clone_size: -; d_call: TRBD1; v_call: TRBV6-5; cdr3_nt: TGTGCCAGCAGACGAGACAGGGGGGGCAATTCACCCCTCCACTTT; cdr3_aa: CASRRDRGGNSPLHF
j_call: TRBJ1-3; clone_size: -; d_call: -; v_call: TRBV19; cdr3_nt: TGTGCCAGTAGTATTCGGGCGGGCCCTGGAAACACCATATATTTT; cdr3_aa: CASSIRAGPGNTIYF
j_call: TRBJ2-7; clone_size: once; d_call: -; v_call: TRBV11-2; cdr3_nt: TGTGCCAGCAGCTTAAGCCCCATAGCGGCCTACGAGCAGTACTTC; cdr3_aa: CASSLSPIAAYEQYF
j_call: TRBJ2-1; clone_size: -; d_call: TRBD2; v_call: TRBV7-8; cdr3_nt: TGTGCCAGCAGCGAGGGACTAGCGGTTGGGGATGAGCAGTTCTTC; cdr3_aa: CASSEGLAVGDEQFF
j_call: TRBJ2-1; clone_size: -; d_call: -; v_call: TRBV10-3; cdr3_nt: TGTGCCATCAGTGAGAGGGGGGGCCCCCGCGAGCAGTTCTTC; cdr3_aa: CAISERGGPREQFF
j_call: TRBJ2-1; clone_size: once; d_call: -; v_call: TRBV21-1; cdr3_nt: TGTGCCAGCAGCAATCCGGGAATCAATGAGCAGTTCTTC; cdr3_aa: CASSNPGINEQFF
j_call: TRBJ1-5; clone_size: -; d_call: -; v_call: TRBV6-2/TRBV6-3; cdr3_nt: TGTGCCAGCAGTTACGGGGGAGGGGGGATCAATCAGCCCCAGCATTTT; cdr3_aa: CASSYGGGGINQPQHF
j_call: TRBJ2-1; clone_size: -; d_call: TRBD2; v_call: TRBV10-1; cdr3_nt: TGCGCCAGCAGTTCCAAAAGGGCTAGCGGGTACAATGAGCAGTTCTTC; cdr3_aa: CASSSKRASGYNEQFF
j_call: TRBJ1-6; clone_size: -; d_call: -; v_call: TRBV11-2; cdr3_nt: TGTGCCAGCAGCTCCGAGGTTCGCTCACCCCTCCACTTT; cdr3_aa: CASSSEVRSPLHF
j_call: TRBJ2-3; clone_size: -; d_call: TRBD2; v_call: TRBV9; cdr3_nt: TGTGCCAGCAGCGTATCTAGCGGGAGGCTAGGGGATACGCAGTATTTT; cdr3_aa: CASSVSSGRLGDTQYF
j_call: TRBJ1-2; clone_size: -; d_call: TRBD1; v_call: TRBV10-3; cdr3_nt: TGTGCCATCAGTGACGAGGGCGGGACAGGGTACGGCTACACCTTC; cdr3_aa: CAISDEGGTGYGYTF
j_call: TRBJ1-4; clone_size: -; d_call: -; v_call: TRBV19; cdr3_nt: TGTGCCAGTAGTATTGGACGGGGGAGTGAAAAACTGTTTTTT; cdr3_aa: CASSIGRGSEKLFF
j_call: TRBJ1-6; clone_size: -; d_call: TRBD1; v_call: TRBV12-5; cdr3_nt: TGTGCTAGTGGTCCCGGGACAGGGGGAAATTCACCCCTCCACTTT; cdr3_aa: CASGPGTGGNSPLHF
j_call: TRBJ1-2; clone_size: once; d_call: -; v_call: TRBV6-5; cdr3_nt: TGTGCCAGCAGCTCCGGACAGCTACTATTTGGCTACACCTTC; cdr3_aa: CASSSGQLLFGYTF
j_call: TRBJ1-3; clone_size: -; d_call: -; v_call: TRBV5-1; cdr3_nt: TGCGCCAGCAGCCAAGACCCTGCGGCTGGAAACACCATATATTTT; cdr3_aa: CASSQDPAAGNTIYF
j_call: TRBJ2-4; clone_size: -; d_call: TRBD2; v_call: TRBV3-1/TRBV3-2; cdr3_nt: TGTGCCAGCAGCCCCTGGGGGGGAGCCAAAAACATTCAGTACTTC; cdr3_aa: CASSPWGGAKNIQYF
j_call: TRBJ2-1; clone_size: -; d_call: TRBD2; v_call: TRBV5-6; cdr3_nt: TGTGCCAGCAGCTCCCTAGCGGCATTCTACAATGAGCAGTTCTTC; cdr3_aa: CASSSLAAFYNEQFF
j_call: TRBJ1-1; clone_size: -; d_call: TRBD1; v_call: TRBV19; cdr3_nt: TGTGCCAGTGGCCCGGGACAGGGCTTAGCTGAAGCTTTCTTT; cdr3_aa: CASGPGQGLAEAFF
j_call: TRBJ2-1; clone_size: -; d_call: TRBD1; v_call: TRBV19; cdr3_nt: TGTGCCAGTAGTATAACAGGGGTTTACAATGAGCAGTTCTTC; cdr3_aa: CASSITGVYNEQFF
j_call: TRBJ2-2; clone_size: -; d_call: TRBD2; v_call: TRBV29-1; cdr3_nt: TGCAGCGTTCGGCTAGCGGGAGGTAGGACCGGGGAGCTGTTTTTT; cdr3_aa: CSVRLAGGRTGELFF
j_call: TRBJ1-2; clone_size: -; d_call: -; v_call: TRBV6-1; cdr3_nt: TGTGCCAGCAGTGAAGGGCAGGGGTTAATCTATGGCTACACCTTC; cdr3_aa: CASSEGQGLIYGYTF
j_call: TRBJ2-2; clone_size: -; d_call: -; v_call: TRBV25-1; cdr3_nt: TGTGCCAGCAGGAGAACAGGGTCTGCGAACACCGGGGAGCTGTTTTTT; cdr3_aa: CASRRTGSANTGELFF
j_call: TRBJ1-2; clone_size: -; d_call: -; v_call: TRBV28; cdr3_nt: TGTGCCAGCAGCTCCCGGGTTCCTAACTATGGCTACACCTTC; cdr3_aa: CASSSRVPNYGYTF
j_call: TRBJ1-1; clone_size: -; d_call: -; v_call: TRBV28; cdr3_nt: TGTGCCAGCAGTTTTCGGCAGGGTTGGTTTACTGAAGCTTTCTTT; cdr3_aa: CASSFRQGWFTEAFF
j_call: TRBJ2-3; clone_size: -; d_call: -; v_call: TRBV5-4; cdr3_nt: TGTGCCAGCAGCCCCGGACTAAGCACAGATACGCAGTATTTT; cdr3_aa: CASSPGLSTDTQYF